This T cell receptor (beta chain) was captured in a study of blood T cell repertoires in COVID-19. The CDR3 is 13 amino acids. Germline V lookup: CDR1 SQVTM, CDR2 ANQGSEA. V shed 4 bases and J shed 13 bases, with 17 bases lying between them. Assay: immunoSEQ multiplex PCR; the TCRdb copy retains only in-frame clones and omits some. The sample includes some 85,000 clones, about 89% seen only once; the top ten take about 8.1%. This TCR was sampled from a man in his forties or fifties with acute or convalescent COVID-19. Sequenced input: peripheral blood. The gene calls are TRBV29-1 and TRBJ1-6; no clear D gene. The CDR3 region has the DNA TGCAGCGTTGTTCAGGCGGGTGGCGGGCCCCTCCACTTT. Protein product: CSVVQAGGGPLHF. The variable domain in full, with the rest retrieved from reference TRBV29-1 and TRBJ1-6, is SAVISQKPSRDICQRGTSLTIQCQVDSQVTMMFWYRQQPGQSLTLIATANQGSEATYESGFVIDKFPISRPNLTFSTLTVSNMSPEDSSIYLCSVVQAGGGPLHFGNGTRLTVT.